This T cell receptor beta chain was sequenced in a study of T cell repertoires in cytomegalovirus infection (dated 2019 in TCRdb). For context, the study as a whole: The peptide stimulations were aimed at well-studied HLA-B-restricted epitopes as well as recently identified HLA-C-restricted CMV epitopes, whose presentation resists viral immunomodulation. Because public TCR beta signatures pointed to carriage of CMV infection together with the matching HLA type, the HLA type of each donor mattered for the analysis. What the work shows at the level of the full study, not this receptor alone: In the ex vivo response, HLA-C-restricted CMV-specific TCR beta clonotypes were dominant, and in two of eight donors the single most frequent clonotype came from this HLA-C-restricted group. In both this cohort and an independent approximately 370-donor cohort, the cumulative frequency of public TCR beta family members distinguished carriers of CMV infection plus the relevant HLA type.

For sequencing, an Illumina HiSeq 1500 was employed. TCRdb reran the public reads through fastp at Q25 and MiXCR, keeping productive beta chains. Rows are combined by CDR3 protein, so each entry shows the most common genes and DNA. The sample yields approximately 590,000 distinct CDR3 sequences; roughly 42% were counted once. In total, the top ten clones hold more than 40% of the sample. As concerns this clonotype: The antigen this receptor binds is unknown. One base away there is no much larger clone; base qualities are not given.

The sample's treatment or condition label, in plain terms: in vitro stimulation with specific CMV peptide epitopes to enrich CMV-specific T cells. Sample: cultured PBMCs, taken from culture after CMV antigen stimulation. This receptor was taken from a human donor in good health (CMV status not recorded). Some clones in this sample may be carry-over from other donors' samples.

DNA sequence: TGTGCCAGCAGCTTAGACGGGGGTGTGGGTGAAAAACTGTTTTTT. It translates as CASSLDGGVGEKLFF. This chain is built from TRBV7-2 and TRBJ1-4, with TRBD1 perhaps the D gene, on 5 matching bases. The CDR3 has 15 amino acids, counting the end cysteine and phenylalanine. The CDR3 DNA has 45 bases and is translated from base 1. The CDR1 and CDR2 encoded by the germline V gene are SGHTA and FQGNSA. V loses 1 base of germline sequence and J loses 7 bases, and the interval between the two ends is 13 bases. When the CDR3 is completed using the reference TRBV7-2 and TRBJ1-4 genes on either side, the full variable domain is GAGVSQSPSNKVTEKGKDVELRCDPISGHTALYWYRQSLGQGLEFLIYFQGNSAPDKSGLPSDRFSAERTGGSVSTLTIQRTQQEDSAVYLCASSLDGGVGEKLFFGSGTQLSVL.